One and the same sample provided the 30 T cell receptor beta chains below, sequenced in a study of PD-1 blockade in classical Hodgkin lymphoma. TCRdb's copy holds only in-frame clones and misses some; the assay was immunoSEQ multiplex PCR. The sample comprises approximately 20,000 clones, around 86% of which are singletons, and around 1.2% rests with the top ten. Time point: newly diagnosed, previously untreated cHL patient sample. Magnetic negative selection purified CD4+ T cells from thawed PBMCs. The sequenced sample was CD4+ T cells from blood. The receptors derive from a human donor with classical Hodgkin lymphoma.

J is TRBJ1-1 and V is TRBV28; D possibly corresponds to TRBD1 (6 bases). The germline V gene has CDR1 MDHEN and CDR2 SYDVKM. The CDR3 is 15 residues long. V lost 4 bases to trimming and J lost 1 base, with 13 bases between them. The CDR3, as DNA: TGTGCCAGCAGTTATCTGAAGGGGGGGAACACTGAAGCTTTCTTT. It translates to CASSYLKGGNTEAFF.

The chain has TRBV27 and TRBJ2-5; 11 positions match TRBD1. From germline, CDR1 is MNHEY and CDR2 SMNVEV (reference sequence). Germline trimming cut 6 bases from V and 4 bases from J; bases unmatched to any gene: 10. The CDR3 is 16 amino acids. For the CDR3, the DNA is TGTGCCAGCAGGGGATGGACAGGGGGCGCGGGAGAGACCCAGTACTTC. Amino acid sequence: CASRGWTGGAGETQYF.

This clone was counted between two and nine times. The chain couples TRBV6-5 to TRBJ1-1; D gene ambiguous. Trimming removed 0 bases at V and 3 bases at J, with 14 bases between. CDR3 length: 16 residues. Germline V gene lookup returns CDR1 MNHEY and CDR2 SVGAGI. CDR3 nucleotide sequence: TGTGCCAGCAGTTACTCTTCCGGCGGATCGTACACTGAAGCTTTCTTT. This gives the protein CASSYSSGGSYTEAFF.

In DNA form, the CDR3 reads TGTGCCAGCAGCTTATCATCGGGGACAGATACGCAGTATTTT. This encodes CASSLSSGTDTQYF. The chain employs TRBV7-9 and TRBJ2-3; TRBD2 might be the D (5 bases). CDR1 SEHNR and CDR2 FQNEAQ come from the germline V gene (reference sequence). V lost 2 bases and J lost 3, with 9 bases in between. The CDR3 consists of 14 residues. The entire variable domain, with the rest obtained from reference TRBV7-9 and TRBJ2-3, is as follows: DTGVSQNPRHKITKRGQNVTFRCDPISEHNRLYWYRQTLGQGPEFLTYFQNEAQLEKSRLLSDRFSAERPKGSFSTLEIQRTEQGDSAMYLCASSLSSGTDTQYFGPGTRLTVL.

This clone has a single count. The chain combines TRBV5-1 with TRBJ2-1; 9 nucleotides agree with TRBD2. The CDR3 is 18 amino acids. Germline loops: CDR1 SGHRS, CDR2 YFSETQ. The ends lost 0 bases at V and 0 bases at J; junction bases unmatched: 7. The CDR3 region is CASSLAGSSGSSYNEQFF. The CDR3 DNA is TGCGCCAGCAGCTTGGCCGGGAGTAGCGGGAGCTCCTACAATGAGCAGTTCTTC.

On this clone itself: Other DNA sequences in the sample encode the same CDR3. The chain employs TRBV7-9 and TRBJ2-1; no clear D gene. Trimming shortened V by 2 bases and J by 0 bases, and 8 bases separated the two germline ends. This CDR3 is built from 15 residues. The germline gives CDR1 SEHNR, CDR2 FQNEAQ (reference sequence). CDR3 nucleotide sequence: TGTGCCAGCAGCTTATCTGCGAGCTCCTACAATGAGCAGTTCTTC. This encodes CASSLSASSYNEQFF.

The genes are TRBV7-9 and TRBJ1-3; maybe TRBD1 (5 bases). The V gene's germline CDR1 is SEHNR and CDR2 FQNEAQ (reference sequence). With 5 bases removed from V and 0 bases from J, the gap between germline ends came to 14 bases. The CDR3 is 16 amino acids. CDR3 protein: CASSPRRGSSGNTIYF. CDR3 bases: TGTGCCAGCAGCCCCCGGAGGGGTAGCTCTGGAAACACCATATATTTT.

The chain's CDR3 is CASSDRPNSGNTIYF. In nucleotides, the CDR3 is TGCGCCAGCAGTGACAGGCCTAACTCTGGAAACACCATATATTTT. J is TRBJ1-3 and V is TRBV10-1; D call uncertain. V was clipped by 3 bases and J by 0 bases, with 9 bases between them. This CDR3 is built from 15 residues. From germline, CDR1 is WNHNN and CDR2 SYGVQD (reference sequence).

The genes are TRBV6-1 and TRBJ2-7; possibly TRBD2 for D (7 bases). Germline values: CDR1 MNHNS, CDR2 SASEGT. CDR3 size: 12 residues. V gave up 8 bases and J gave up 7 bases, with 15 bases separating them. The CDR3 DNA sequence: TGTGCCAGCGAAAGGGGGGGGTGGGAGCAGTACTTC. Translated, it gives CASERGGWEQYF.

This clone has a handful of counts. V and J are TRBV28 and TRBJ2-3; D is perhaps TRBD1 or TRBD2 (5 bases each). Germline V gene lookup returns CDR1 MDHEN and CDR2 SYDVKM. Trimming left V 5 bases short and J 1 base short, with 13 bases between. This CDR3 comprises 15 residues. The CDR3 loop is CASSLGARGTDTQYF. The CDR3 DNA follows: TGTGCCAGCAGTCTCGGGGCTAGAGGCACAGATACGCAGTATTTT.

The genes are TRBV28 and TRBJ2-3, with 9 bases matching TRBD2. The CDR3 is 18 amino acids. Germline trimming cut 8 bases from V and 6 bases from J; bases unmatched to any gene: 21. The germline V gene has CDR1 MDHEN and CDR2 SYDVKM. The CDR3 protein is CASPPRREGRFNTDTQYF. The CDR3 DNA sequence: TGTGCCAGCCCCCCCCGGCGGGAGGGCCGCTTTAATACTGATACGCAGTATTTT.

This sequence joins TRBV11-3 and TRBJ1-1; TRBD1 matches 9 bases. The CDR3 consists of 16 residues. Unmatched junction bases numbered 6, after V lost 3 bases and J lost 1 base. In germline, CDR1 is SGHNT, CDR2 YENEEA. In DNA form, the CDR3 reads TGTGCCAGCAGCTTTAGCGGACAGGGGAAGAACACTGAAGCTTTCTTT. It yields the protein CASSFSGQGKNTEAFF. Full variable domain (missing parts from reference TRBV11-3 and TRBJ1-1): EAGVVQSPRYKIIEKKQPVAFWCNPISGHNTLYWYLQNLGQGPELLIRYENEEAVDDSQLPKDRFSAERLKGVDSTLKIQPAELGDSAVYLCASSFSGQGKNTEAFFGQGTRLTVV.

There are a few counts of this clone. The chain combines TRBV7-8 with TRBJ1-5; perhaps TRBD1 as D (5 bases). Germline CDR1 SGHVS, CDR2 FQNEAQ. V lost 5 bases and J 0 bases, leaving 8 bases between the germline ends. The CDR3 runs to 14 residues. The CDR3 sequence is CASSRDVSNQPQHF. The CDR3 DNA follows: TGTGCCAGCAGCAGGGACGTTAGCAATCAGCCCCAGCATTTT.

The chain carries TRBV19 and TRBJ2-1; 8 bases match TRBD2. Germline values: CDR1 LNHDA, CDR2 SQIVND (reference sequence). The V and J ends lost 4 bases and 1 base, in that order; junction bases with no gene match: 18. The CDR3 runs 20 residues. DNA of the CDR3: TGTGCCAGTAGTACCACATTGAGGGGTAGCGGGAAAGGTTCCTACAATGAGCAGTTCTTC. Protein product: CASSTTLRGSGKGSYNEQFF. Looking up the rest from reference TRBV19 and TRBJ2-1 gives the full variable domain: DGGITQSPKYLFRKEGQNVTLSCEQNLNHDAMYWYRQDPGQGLRLIYYSQIVNDFQKGDIAEGYSVSREKKESFPLTVTSAQKNPTAFYLCASSTTLRGSGKGSYNEQFFGPGTRLTVL.

The chain links TRBV7-8 to TRBJ2-7; D is perhaps TRBD1 (6 bases). CDR1 and CDR2 (germline): SGHVS, FQNEAQ. Trimming removed 0 bases from V and 7 bases from J, with 16 bases in between. CDR3 length equals 15 residues. As DNA, the CDR3 is TGTGCCAGCAGCTTAGCGGGTCAGGGGTGGGGTGAGCAGTACTTC. The encoded protein is CASSLAGQGWGEQYF.

The genes are TRBV28 and TRBJ1-2; 8 nucleotides line up with TRBD1. CDR1 is MDHEN, CDR2 SYDVKM, per germline. V lost 10 bases, J lost 3 bases, and 7 bases stayed unmatched. This CDR3 comprises 13 residues. The CDR3 loop is CAIRTGGDYGYTF. CDR3 in DNA: TGTGCCATCCGTACAGGGGGAGACTATGGCTACACCTTC.

Only a few counts were recorded for this clone. The chain couples TRBV6-5 to TRBJ1-5; tentative D call: TRBD1 (5 bases). The CDR3 runs 15 residues. Germline V gives CDR1 MNHEY, CDR2 SVGAGI. V shed 5 bases and J shed 4 bases, with 15 bases lying between them. The CDR3 DNA follows: TGTGCCAGCAGTCTAGGGGTGGGTTTGAATCAGCCCCAGCATTTT. Its protein product is CASSLGVGLNQPQHF.

This chain's CDR3 is CASSSRGRTGNTIYF. The CDR3, as DNA: TGTGCCAGCAGTTCGAGGGGGCGGACTGGAAACACCATATATTTT. The genes are TRBV28 and TRBJ1-3; 7 bases are shared with TRBD1. Germline CDR1 and CDR2: MDHEN and SYDVKM. The CDR3 runs 15 residues. V shed 4 bases, J shed 2 bases, and the junction held 5 bases outside the gene matches.

V usage is TRBV6-1 and J usage is TRBJ1-2; no definite D call. CDR3 length: 13 residues. Germline CDR1 MNHNS, CDR2 SASEGT. Between the trimmed V and J ends, which lost 7 bases and 1 base, there was a span of 10 bases. In DNA form, the CDR3 reads TGTGCCAGCACTGTTTCCATTAACTATGGCTACACCTTC. Its translation is CASTVSINYGYTF.

This clone was detected only once. This sequence joins TRBV10-1 and TRBJ2-3; D is possibly TRBD2 (6 bases). V was shortened by 6 bases and J by 6 bases, with 13 bases between the two germline ends. CDR3 length equals 13 residues. From germline, CDR1 is WNHNN and CDR2 SYGVQD (reference sequence). The CDR3, as DNA: TGCGCCAGCAGGCACGGGAGCAGCGATACGCAGTATTTT. This sequence encodes CASRHGSSDTQYF.

The chain joins TRBV18 to TRBJ1-1, with 9 bases aligning to TRBD1. The CDR3 has 17 residues. With V trimmed by 5 bases and J by 3 bases, 13 bases remained unmatched. CDR1 is KGHSH, CDR2 LQKENI, per germline. This CDR3 is CASSALGQGRAHTEAFF. CDR3 coding DNA: TGTGCCAGCTCAGCACTGGGACAGGGAAGAGCGCACACTGAAGCTTTCTTT.

The V call is TRBV28, the J call TRBJ2-2; 8 bases match TRBD1. This CDR3 has 16 amino acids. The V and J ends lost 1 base and 4 bases, in that order; junction bases with no gene match: 5. CDR1 is MDHEN and CDR2 is SYDVKM in the germline V gene. Here the CDR3 DNA reads TGTGCCAGCAGTTTATCAGGGGGCGCCTTCACCGGGGAGCTGTTTTTT. As protein: CASSLSGGAFTGELFF.

Only one count was recorded for this clone. This chain links TRBV13 with TRBJ2-3, with TRBD1 identical over 9 bases. The CDR3 is made up of 15 amino acids. Looked up from germline, CDR1 is PRHDT and CDR2 is FYEKMQ (reference sequence). V was clipped by 5 bases and J by 3 bases; unmatched bases: 6. In DNA form, the CDR3 reads TGTGCCAGCAGCATCATACAGGGGGCTACAGATACGCAGTATTTT. Translation: CASSIIQGATDTQYF.

The chain has TRBV6-5 and TRBJ1-1, with 11 bases matching TRBD1. The V gene end was trimmed by 2 bases and the J gene end by 4 bases; junction bases not matched to a gene: 0. The CDR3 length is 14 residues. Germline-derived CDR1 and CDR2 are MNHEY and SVGAGI. CDR3 protein: CASSYGTGGTEAFF. In nucleotides, the CDR3 is TGTGCCAGCAGTTACGGGACAGGGGGCACTGAAGCTTTCTTT.

The genes are TRBV18 and TRBJ1-1, with 12 bases that match TRBD1. CDR1 KGHSH and CDR2 LQKENI come from the germline V gene. CDR3 length equals 17 residues. V lost 3 bases and J lost 1; bases outside the gene matches: 6. The DNA for the CDR3 is TGTGCCAGCTCACCCACCCAGGGACAGGGGGCGAACACTGAAGCTTTCTTT. Protein: CASSPTQGQGANTEAFF. The entire variable domain, with the rest obtained from reference TRBV18 and TRBJ1-1, is as follows: NAGVMQNPRHLVRRRGQEARLRCSPMKGHSHVYWYRQLPEEGLKFMVYLQKENIIDESGMPKERFSAEFPKEGPSILRIQQVVRGDSAAYFCASSPTQGQGANTEAFFGQGTRLTVV.

J is TRBJ2-3 and V is TRBV5-1, with D tentatively TRBD2 (6 bases). Germline-derived CDR1 and CDR2 are SGHRS and YFSETQ. This CDR3 region has 17 residues. V was pared by 4 bases and J by 5 bases, with 23 bases between. CDR3 DNA sequence: TGCGCCAGCAGCCCCTCCGGTGAGCTCCCGCGGGGAGATACGCAGTATTTT. Its translation is CASSPSGELPRGDTQYF.

The J gene is TRBJ2-5, the V gene TRBV4-2; TRBD2 aligns across 7 bases. There are 16 residues in the CDR3. The germline CDR1 and CDR2 sequences are LGHNA and YNFKEQ. The trim removed 1 base at V and 2 bases at J, leaving 7 bases unmatched. CDR3 protein: CASSQGPASGQETQYF. CDR3 bases: TGTGCCAGCAGCCAAGGCCCCGCTAGCGGACAAGAGACCCAGTACTTC.

In its sample, this clone was seen once. The V call is TRBV9, the J call TRBJ1-1, with D uncertain. CDR1 and CDR2 (germline): SGDLS, YYNGEE. The CDR3 consists of 13 residues. The V gene lost 1 base and the J gene lost 8 bases, with 12 bases spanning the gap. The CDR3: CASSVLRLTEAFF. Written as DNA, the CDR3 is TGTGCCAGCAGCGTACTGCGACTGACCGAAGCTTTCTTT.

This rearrangement joins TRBV7-2 to TRBJ2-7; no firm D call. Trimming stripped 1 base from V and 5 bases from J, with 12 bases between. The length of the CDR3 is 14 residues. Germline V gene lookup returns CDR1 SGHTA and CDR2 FQGNSA. CDR3 amino acids: CASSLDPMWDEQYF. In DNA, the CDR3 is TGTGCCAGCAGCTTAGATCCCATGTGGGACGAGCAGTACTTC.

J is TRBJ1-3 and V is TRBV6-1, with TRBD1 identical over 7 bases. The ends lost 6 bases at V and 3 bases at J; junction bases unmatched: 5. The CDR3 sequence is 14 residues long. Germline values: CDR1 MNHNS, CDR2 SASEGT. The CDR3 loop reads CASSYDRDGNTIYF. As DNA, the CDR3 is TGTGCCAGCAGCTATGACAGGGATGGAAACACCATATATTTT.